Listed here are 29 T cell receptor beta chains from one sample, sequenced in a study of T cells in Graves' hyperthyroidism and ophthalmopathy. The TCR beta CDR3 regions underwent amplification using RNA transcripts as the source. HTBI primers were the set used in a first-round RT-PCR of the TCR CDR3. Using its own MiXCR run on the multiplex PCR reads, TCRdb lists one record per CDR3 protein. The profile shows about 420,000 distinct CDR3 sequences, less than 20% of them singletons. Material: blood. These receptors were obtained from a woman aged 18-29 years with Graves' hyperthyroidism.

This clonotype has a count of ten or more. The chain joins TRBV7-2 to TRBJ1-3, with 8 bases matching TRBD1. With 5 bases clipped from V and 7 bases from J, the junction kept 13 bases outside the gene matches. Germline values: CDR1 SGHTA, CDR2 FQGNSA. CDR3 size: 16 residues. CDR3 loop: CASSSQDRVFGNTIYF. Written as DNA, the CDR3 is TGTGCCAGCAGCAGCCAGGACAGGGTATTTGGGAACACCATATATTTT.

This clonotype was observed a handful of times. This chain links TRBV25-1 with TRBJ2-5, with D maybe TRBD2 (6 bases). The V gene lost 6 bases and the J gene lost 7 bases, with 21 bases spanning the gap. The CDR3 length is 15 residues. Germline lookup yields CDR1 MGHDK and CDR2 SYGVNS. CDR3 nucleotides: TGTGCCAGCAGCAGTTTCGGGGCACGGGAGCTGACCCAGTACTTC. It yields the protein CASSSFGARELTQYF.

This clonotype was recorded many times. The V call is TRBV2, the J call TRBJ1-5; D is uncertain. V shed 6 bases and J shed 7 bases, with 10 bases lying between them. The germline gives CDR1 SNHLY, CDR2 FYNNEI. The CDR3 is 12 amino acids. The CDR3, as DNA: TGTGCCAGCAGCCGATCTGAGCAGCCCCAGCATTTT. It translates to CASSRSEQPQHF. Variable domain in full (rest from reference TRBV2 and TRBJ1-5): EPEVTQTPSHQVTQMGQEVILRCVPISNHLYFYWYRQILGQKVEFLVSFYNNEISEKSEIFDDQFSVERPDGSNFTLKIRSTKLEDSAMYFCASSRSEQPQHFGDGTRLSIL.

This clonotype was counted many times. The gene calls are TRBV9 and TRBJ1-2; TRBD1 is a possible D gene (6 bases). V dropped 4 bases and J dropped 4 bases, with 8 bases sitting between them. The CDR3 consists of 12 residues. CDR1 SGDLS and CDR2 YYNGEE come from the germline V gene. The CDR3 spells CASSFRGYGYTF. CDR3 bases: TGTGCCAGCAGCTTCAGGGGCTATGGCTACACCTTC.

This clonotype was observed many times. The chain is built from TRBV7-6 and TRBJ2-7, with D tentatively TRBD1 (6 bases). The CDR3 contains 15 residues. With 5 bases removed from V and 4 bases from J, the gap between germline ends came to 18 bases. Per the germline V gene, CDR1 is SGHVS and CDR2 is FNYEAQ. The CDR3 loop is CASSLRQVGAYEQYF. The CDR3 DNA reads as TGTGCCAGCAGCCTACGACAGGTCGGCGCGTACGAGCAGTACTTC.

The sample holds many counts of this clonotype. The chain combines TRBV28 with TRBJ1-2; no reliable D call. This CDR3 is built from 15 residues. Germline V gene lookup returns CDR1 MDHEN and CDR2 SYDVKM. Trimming left V 5 bases short and J 0 bases short, with 13 bases between. In nucleotides, the CDR3 is TGTGCCAGCAGTCCTGGAGGCCTCGCTAACTATGGCTACACCTTC. It specifies CASSPGGLANYGYTF.

This clonotype was seen repeatedly, ten times or more. The rearrangement joins TRBV7-9 to TRBJ2-3, with 14 bases that match TRBD2. The CDR3 is 18 amino acids. CDR1 is SEHNR, CDR2 FQNEAQ, per germline (reference sequence). V was clipped by 4 bases and J by 1 base; unmatched bases: 7. The CDR3 sequence is CASSSIGTSGGGTDTQYF. The DNA for the CDR3 is TGTGCCAGCAGCTCGATCGGGACTAGCGGGGGAGGCACAGATACGCAGTATTTT.

This clonotype was recorded at least ten times. J is TRBJ2-7 and V is TRBV6-1; D not resolved. Trimming cost V 6 bases and J 3 bases, with 15 bases left between them. CDR1 is MNHNS and CDR2 is SASEGT in the germline V gene. This CDR3 is 14 amino acids long. CDR3 in DNA: TGTGCCAGCAGCCCGGACCGCACGATCTACGAGCAGTACTTC. Amino acid sequence: CASSPDRTIYEQYF.

This clonotype was seen only a few times. This rearrangement joins TRBV4-1 to TRBJ1-6; D uncertain. CDR3 length equals 18 residues. In germline, CDR1 is MGHRA, CDR2 YSYEKL. V lost 0 bases, J lost 7 bases, and 19 bases lay in between. The CDR3, as DNA: TGCGCCAGCAGCCAAGAAAAGGCATTAATCCCCCTGAATTCACCCCTCCACTTT. It yields the protein CASSQEKALIPLNSPLHF.

This clonotype was observed at least ten times. The chain couples TRBV3-1 to TRBJ2-2; perhaps TRBD1 as D (6 bases). The CDR3 is made up of 14 amino acids. Germline V gene data show CDR1 as LGHDT and CDR2 as YNNKEL (reference sequence). The ends were cut back, 8 bases at V and 0 bases at J, with 10 bases in the middle. The CDR3 DNA sequence: TGTGCCAGCGCCAGGGGTTCGAACACCGGGGAGCTGTTTTTT. Translating it yields CASARGSNTGELFF.

This clonotype was counted between two and nine times. This rearrangement joins TRBV6-4 to TRBJ1-2; TRBD1 matches at 10 bases. The V segment lost 6 bases and the J segment 7 bases; nucleotides outside the gene matches: 11. Germline V gene lookup returns CDR1 MRHNA and CDR2 SNTAGT. This CDR3 is built from 15 residues. CDR3 amino acids: CASSSAGTGASGYTF. As DNA, the CDR3 is TGTGCCAGCAGCTCAGCCGGGACAGGGGCATCTGGCTACACCTTC.

The chain employs TRBV5-1 and TRBJ1-1; a weak D match, TRBD1 (6 bases). The CDR3 runs 15 residues. Trimming pared 1 base from V and 1 base from J, leaving 11 bases between. From germline, CDR1 is SGHRS and CDR2 YFSETQ. CDR3 sequence (DNA): TGCGCCAGCAGCTTGTGGGACACTAAGAACACTGAAGCTTTCTTT. Amino acid sequence: CASSLWDTKNTEAFF.

This clonotype has a count of ten or more. The chain links TRBV7-2 to TRBJ1-5; the D gene is possibly TRBD1 (6 bases). V gave up 7 bases and J gave up 6 bases, with 13 bases separating them. The CDR3 is 13 residues long. Germline loops: CDR1 SGHTA, CDR2 FQGNSA. CDR3 loop: CASTVQGIQPQHF. The DNA for the CDR3 is TGTGCCAGCACCGTACAGGGAATTCAGCCCCAGCATTTT.

This clonotype turned up a few times. V gene TRBV9 combines with J gene TRBJ1-1, with D hard to call. Germline loops: CDR1 SGDLS, CDR2 YYNGEE. The CDR3 spans 13 residues. The V and J ends lost 4 bases and 7 bases respectively, with 14 bases between them. CDR3 DNA sequence: TGTGCCAGCAGCATCTCGGACCCCGATGAAGCTTTCTTT. It is translated as CASSISDPDEAFF. Looking up the rest from reference TRBV9 and TRBJ1-1 gives the full variable domain: DSGVTQTPKHLITATGQRVTLRCSPRSGDLSVYWYQQSLDQGLQFLIQYYNGEERAKGNILERFSAQQFPDLHSELNLSSLELGDSALYFCASSISDPDEAFFGQGTRLTVV.

V gene TRBV20-1 combines with J gene TRBJ2-7; no clear D gene. Trimming shortened V by 2 bases and J by 9 bases, and 17 bases separated the two germline ends. Germline CDR1 and CDR2: DFQATT and SNEGSKA (reference sequence). This CDR3 has 13 residues. The CDR3 sequence is CSARLPSAAGQYF. In DNA form, the CDR3 reads TGCAGTGCTAGACTTCCGAGCGCTGCCGGGCAGTACTTC.

The sample holds many counts of this clonotype. The chain recombines TRBV11-3 with TRBJ2-1; 7 nucleotides agree with TRBD2. CDR3 size: 15 residues. The germline V gene has CDR1 SGHNT and CDR2 YENEEA. The J segment lost 4 bases and the V segment lost 5 bases, leaving 8 bases of the junction unmatched. The CDR3 region is CASSPRRGGYNEQFF. DNA for the CDR3: TGTGCCAGCAGCCCCAGAAGGGGAGGGTACAATGAGCAGTTCTTC.

The CDR3 DNA sequence: TGTGCCAGCAGCTTAGCCCGTGGTATGGATTCACCCCTCCACTTT. It is translated as CASSLARGMDSPLHF. The V and J genes are TRBV7-8 and TRBJ1-6; no clear D gene. Looked up from germline, CDR1 is SGHVS and CDR2 is FQNEAQ. There are 15 residues in the CDR3. V lost 0 bases to trimming and J lost 8 bases, with 11 bases between them.

This clonotype has more than one count but fewer than ten. The chain is built from TRBV19 and TRBJ2-3, with D unclear. Germline V gene sequence: CDR1 LNHDA, CDR2 SQIVND (reference sequence). V lost 7 bases, J lost 0 bases, and 11 bases lay in between. CDR3 length equals 14 residues. This CDR3 reads CASTPHGSTDTQYF. Here the CDR3 DNA reads TGTGCCAGTACCCCACACGGAAGCACAGATACGCAGTATTTT. Based on the CDR3 plus reference TRBV19 and TRBJ2-3, the full variable domain is DGGITQSPKYLFRKEGQNVTLSCEQNLNHDAMYWYRQDPGQGLRLIYYSQIVNDFQKGDIAEGYSVSREKKESFPLTVTSAQKNPTAFYLCASTPHGSTDTQYFGPGTRLTVL.

The table lists this clonotype with a few counts. The chain joins TRBV5-8 to TRBJ1-4; D gene ambiguous. Germline lookup yields CDR1 SGHTS and CDR2 YDEGEE. The CDR3 has 16 amino acids. The germline V and J ends were trimmed by 4 bases and 2 bases, with 15 bases remaining between them. This CDR3 is CASSKFAGGTNEKLFF. The CDR3 nucleotides read TGTGCCAGCAGCAAGTTCGCCGGTGGGACTAATGAAAAACTGTTTTTT.

Worth noting for this clonotype: At one end, the junction sequence differs from germline, possibly due to a read error. The chain carries TRBV12-5 and TRBJ1-2; weak D call: TRBD1 (5 bases). This CDR3 contains 16 residues. The germline CDR1 and CDR2 sequences are LGHNT and FRNRAP. The CDR3 nucleotides read TGCGATAGTGGTTTGGTAGGGGACGGAGCTAACTATGGCTACACCTTC. Translation gives CDSGLVGDGANYGYTF.

The sample holds many counts of this clonotype. The chain links TRBV15 to TRBJ2-2; the match to TRBD1 covers 10 bases. V lost 4 bases, J lost 7 bases, and 15 bases stayed unmatched. CDR1 and CDR2 (germline): LNHNV, YYDKDF (reference sequence). This CDR3 region has 18 residues. The CDR3 sequence: CATSKTIPGTGDDGELFF. Written as DNA, the CDR3 is TGTGCCACCAGCAAAACAATTCCCGGGACAGGGGATGACGGGGAGCTGTTTTTT.

The genes are TRBV29-1 and TRBJ1-1; 8 bases fit TRBD1. The CDR3 has 14 residues. Trimming cost V 6 bases and J 1 base; bases outside gene matches: 7. CDR1 and CDR2 (germline): SQVTM, ANQGSEA. CDR3 sequence (DNA): TGCAGCGTCGGGGGGGGGACAGGGAACACTGAAGCTTTCTTT. Protein product: CSVGGGTGNTEAFF.

In this sample, this clonotype turned up a few times. The chain combines TRBV28 with TRBJ2-7; no reliable D call. The ends were cut back, 2 bases at V and 3 bases at J, with 11 bases in the middle. The CDR3 extends over 14 amino acids. The germline V gene encodes CDR1 MDHEN and CDR2 SYDVKM. The CDR3 here is CASSLGSLFYEQYF. The DNA of the CDR3 is TGTGCCAGCAGTTTAGGATCGTTGTTCTACGAGCAGTACTTC. Drawing the rest from reference TRBV28 and TRBJ2-7, the complete variable domain is DVKVTQSSRYLVKRTGEKVFLECVQDMDHENMFWYRQDPGLGLRLIYFSYDVKMKEKGDIPEGYSVSREKKERFSLILESASTNQTSMYLCASSLGSLFYEQYFGPGTRLTVT.

This clonotype showed up just a few times. V usage is TRBV6-2 or TRBV6-3 and J usage is TRBJ1-4, with 9 nucleotides matching TRBD1. CDR1 MNHEY and CDR2 SVGEGT come from the germline V gene. With V trimmed by 8 bases and J by 7 bases, 8 bases remained unmatched. CDR3 length: 14 residues. This CDR3 is CASALQGAAEKLFF. CDR3 in DNA: TGTGCCAGCGCTTTACAGGGGGCGGCTGAAAAACTGTTTTTT.

This clonotype was counted only a few times. V usage is TRBV7-9 and J usage is TRBJ2-5; the match to TRBD1 covers 10 bases. Germline V CDR1 and CDR2: SEHNR, FQNEAQ (reference sequence). The ends lost 5 bases at V and 2 bases at J; junction bases unmatched: 2. The CDR3 contains 14 residues. CDR3 nucleotide sequence: TGTGCCAGCAGCCGGACAGGGGGACAAGAGACCCAGTACTTC. Amino acids: CASSRTGGQETQYF.

The chain is built from TRBV10-3 and TRBJ2-3, with TRBD2 matching 15 bases. Germline V lookup: CDR1 ENHRY, CDR2 SYGVKD. CDR3 length equals 20 residues. With V trimmed by 7 bases and J by 2 bases, 16 bases remained unmatched. CDR3 sequence (DNA): TGTGCCATCACCGATGGGGGACTAGCGGGAGGCCCGATAATCACAGATACGCAGTATTTT. This encodes CAITDGGLAGGPIITDTQYF.

This clonotype was seen ten or more times. The J gene is TRBJ2-1, the V gene TRBV3-1; no reliable D call. The germline V and J ends were trimmed by 1 base and 8 bases, with 12 bases remaining between them. The CDR3 extends over 14 amino acids. The germline V gene encodes CDR1 LGHDT and CDR2 YNNKEL (reference sequence). CDR3 DNA: TGTGCCAGCAGCCAAGTCGGTAGACGTGATGAGCAGTTCTTC. Its protein product is CASSQVGRRDEQFF.

This clonotype came up a few times. The CDR3 nucleotides read TGTGCCAGCAGTGAATATGGCAGGGGATACGAGCAGTACTTC. Translation gives CASSEYGRGYEQYF. The V call is TRBV7-8, the J call TRBJ2-7; D possibly corresponds to TRBD1 (6 bases). CDR1 and CDR2 from the germline V gene are SGHVS and FQNEAQ. Between the trimmed V and J ends, which lost 6 bases and 4 bases, there was a span of 16 bases. The CDR3 extends over 14 amino acids.

This clonotype showed up just a few times. The V gene is TRBV20-1, the J gene TRBJ1-5; no firm D call. Between the trimmed V and J ends, which lost 0 bases and 6 bases, there was a span of 9 bases. The V gene's germline CDR1 is DFQATT and CDR2 SNEGSKA (reference sequence). The CDR3 is 13 residues long. CDR3 region: CSARDVGSQPQHF. The CDR3, as DNA: TGCAGTGCTAGAGATGTGGGGAGTCAGCCCCAGCATTTT.